One sample yielded the 28 T cell receptor beta chains listed below, sequenced in a study of T cell repertoires in urothelial bladder cancer. Only in-frame clones appear in the TCRdb table, and some are missing; sequencing was by immunoSEQ multiplex PCR. This sample has 10,000 or so clones; approximately 70% occur once, and the top ten carry 6.5% to 8.5%. Input material: tumor-infiltrating cells from bladder cancer. These receptors were collected from a human donor with a benign inflammatory bladder lesion.

This rearrangement joins TRBV6-5 to TRBJ1-2, with D unresolved. Trimming stripped 0 bases from V and 8 bases from J, with 10 bases between. Germline-derived CDR1 and CDR2 are MNHEY and SVGAGI. The CDR3 is 13 residues long. The CDR3 reads CASSYSDQFGYTF. The CDR3 DNA is TGTGCCAGCAGTTACTCCGACCAGTTCGGCTACACCTTC.

The chain couples TRBV11-2 to TRBJ2-5, with D possibly TRBD1 on 6 matching bases. The CDR3 has 15 residues. Deletions cut 0 bases from V and 3 bases from J, with 11 bases between. Germline values: CDR1 SGHAT, CDR2 FQNNGV. The CDR3 loop reads CASSLDGTIEETQYF. For the CDR3, the DNA is TGTGCCAGCAGCTTAGACGGGACAATTGAAGAGACCCAGTACTTC. Complete variable domain (other parts from reference TRBV11-2 and TRBJ2-5): EAGVAQSPRYKIIEKRQSVAFWCNPISGHATLYWYQQILGQGPKLLIQFQNNGVVDDSQLPKDRFSAERLKGVDSTLKIQPAKLEDSAVYLCASSLDGTIEETQYFGPGTRLLVL.

In its sample, this clone was seen a few times. The rearrangement uses TRBV27 and TRBJ2-4, with D perhaps TRBD1 (6 bases). CDR1 and CDR2 from the germline V gene are MNHEY and SMNVEV (reference sequence). The CDR3 is 17 amino acids. The germline V and J ends were trimmed by 5 bases and 0 bases, with 17 bases remaining between them. For the CDR3, the DNA is TGTGCCAGCAGTACGTGGGACAAATCTTTAGCCAAAAACATTCAGTACTTC. It specifies CASSTWDKSLAKNIQYF.

This sequence joins TRBV11-3 and TRBJ2-7; 13 nucleotides match TRBD2. Germline assignment: CDR1 SGHNT and CDR2 YENEEA. The CDR3 runs to 16 residues. With V trimmed by 6 bases and J by 1 base, 6 bases remained unmatched. The CDR3 sequence is CASSPRLAGGSYEQYF. The CDR3 DNA reads TGTGCCAGCAGTCCCCGACTAGCGGGGGGTTCCTACGAGCAGTACTTC.

This clone was detected a few times. The chain combines TRBV6-1 with TRBJ1-5; possibly TRBD1 for D (5 bases). V shed 4 bases and J shed 1 base, with 14 bases lying between them. The CDR3 has 16 residues. Germline CDR1 MNHNS, CDR2 SASEGT. Written as DNA, the CDR3 is TGTGCCAGCAGTGGTTTGATGGGGACGAGCAATCAGCCCCAGCATTTT. Residues: CASSGLMGTSNQPQHF.

The rearrangement links TRBV11-2 to TRBJ1-5; possible D gene TRBD1, 5 bases. V lost 5 bases, J lost 0 bases, and 14 bases lay in between. This CDR3 comprises 16 residues. Germline CDR1 is SGHAT and CDR2 is FQNNGV. The CDR3 DNA is TGTGCCAGCAGCCTCCTCGGGAGGGGTAGCAATCAGCCCCAGCATTTT. Translating it yields CASSLLGRGSNQPQHF.

The chain employs TRBV5-1 and TRBJ2-3; no reliable D call. V was clipped by 0 bases and J by 6 bases, with 5 bases between them. The CDR3 covers 12 residues. The germline V gene encodes CDR1 SGHRS and CDR2 YFSETQ. The CDR3 bases are TGCGCCAGCAGCTTGGCCGCGGATACGCAGTATTTT. This translates into CASSLAADTQYF.

This rearrangement joins TRBV9 to TRBJ1-1; TRBD1 is a possible D gene (6 bases). The ends were cut back, 2 bases at V and 6 bases at J, with 11 bases in the middle. CDR3 size: 13 residues. Germline V gene lookup returns CDR1 SGDLS and CDR2 YYNGEE. CDR3 sequence reads: CASSVGGVSEAFF. DNA for the CDR3: TGTGCCAGCAGCGTTGGGGGCGTCTCTGAAGCTTTCTTT.

This chain joins TRBV27 and TRBJ2-1, with D possibly being TRBD1 or TRBD2 (6 bases each). This CDR3 has 18 residues. Germline CDR1 reads MNHEY; CDR2 reads SMNVEV (reference sequence). V was trimmed by 2 bases and J by 0 bases, leaving 17 bases between them. CDR3: CASSLGAGGRFSYNEQFF. CDR3 coding DNA: TGTGCCAGCAGTTTAGGGGCTGGGGGGCGATTCTCCTACAATGAGCAGTTCTTC.

This chain joins TRBV6-5 and TRBJ2-2, with 8 positions matching TRBD1. This CDR3 has 14 residues. The germline CDR1 and CDR2 sequences are MNHEY and SVGAGI. V shed 7 bases, J shed 6 bases, and the junction held 7 bases outside the gene matches. Written as DNA, the CDR3 is TGTGCCAGCAACCTATACAGGGGGGCCGGGGAGCTGTTTTTT. Its protein product is CASNLYRGAGELFF.

The CDR3: CASSIGLAVTYEQYF. DNA for the CDR3: TGTGCCAGCAGCATTGGACTAGCGGTTACCTACGAGCAGTACTTC. The V and J genes are TRBV7-8 and TRBJ2-7, with TRBD2 matching 10 bases. The CDR3 spans 15 residues. Unmatched junction bases numbered 6, after V lost 5 bases and J lost 2 bases. The germline gives CDR1 SGHVS, CDR2 FQNEAQ.

V and J are TRBV7-9 and TRBJ2-3; no clear D. This CDR3 has 13 amino acids. Germline CDR1 is SEHNR and CDR2 is FQNEAQ (reference sequence). V lost 5 bases to trimming and J lost 3 bases, with 9 bases between them. CDR3 residues: CASSPVETDTQYF. CDR3 DNA sequence: TGTGCCAGCAGCCCCGTGGAGACAGATACGCAGTATTTT.

The chain joins TRBV4-1 to TRBJ1-4, with D unresolved. Germline values: CDR1 MGHRA, CDR2 YSYEKL. CDR3 size: 15 residues. The V end lost 3 bases, the J end lost 4 bases, and 12 bases lay between the germline ends. The CDR3: CASSHGGTVNEKLFF. The CDR3 nucleotides read TGCGCCAGCAGCCATGGCGGAACTGTTAATGAAAAACTGTTTTTT.

The V gene is TRBV5-6, the J gene TRBJ2-3; a possible D gene is TRBD2 (6 bases). The germline V and J ends were trimmed by 0 bases and 0 bases, with 11 bases remaining between them. Germline V gene sequence: CDR1 SGHDT, CDR2 YYEEEE. The CDR3 length is 16 residues. CDR3 sequence reads: CASSLGLASSTDTQYF. Here the CDR3 DNA reads TGTGCCAGCAGCTTGGGGCTAGCGAGTAGCACAGATACGCAGTATTTT.

The chain couples TRBV5-1 to TRBJ1-5; D uncertain. Deletions cut 4 bases from V and 0 bases from J, with 11 bases between. Germline V gene sequence: CDR1 SGHRS, CDR2 YFSETQ. The CDR3 totals 15 residues. CDR3 nucleotide sequence: TGCGCCAGCAGCCCCGGAAGGTATAGCAATCAGCCCCAGCATTTT. It encodes CASSPGRYSNQPQHF. The full variable domain, completed using reference TRBV5-1 and TRBJ1-5, is KAGVTQTPRYLIKTRGQQVTLSCSPISGHRSVSWYQQTPGQGLQFLFEYFSETQRNKGNFPGRFSGRQFSNSRSEMNVSTLELGDSALYLCASSPGRYSNQPQHFGDGTRLSIL.

V usage is TRBV7-2 and J usage is TRBJ1-5; a weak D match, TRBD1 (6 bases). V was shortened by 0 bases and J by 6 bases, with 9 bases between the two germline ends. The length of the CDR3 is 14 residues. The germline V gene has CDR1 SGHTA and CDR2 FQGNSA. DNA of the CDR3: TGTGCCAGCAGCTTAGCACAGGGCGGTCAGCCCCAGCATTTT. Its translation: CASSLAQGGQPQHF.

The chain combines TRBV19 with TRBJ1-2, with 9 bases identical to TRBD1. The length of the CDR3 is 15 residues. V shed 3 bases and J 8 bases; nucleotides not matched to a gene: 10. CDR1 is LNHDA and CDR2 is SQIVND in the germline V gene (reference sequence). This CDR3 reads CASSIETGTGKGYTF. CDR3 DNA sequence: TGTGCCAGTAGTATCGAGACCGGGACAGGGAAAGGCTACACCTTC.

The V call is TRBV5-1, the J call TRBJ2-1, with 8 bases matching TRBD2. CDR1 SGHRS and CDR2 YFSETQ come from the germline V gene. The CDR3 runs 16 residues. J lost 0 bases, V lost 2 bases, and 4 bases had no gene match. CDR3 amino acids: CASSLTGTSSYNEQFF. The CDR3 DNA sequence: TGCGCCAGCAGCTTAACCGGGACTAGCTCCTACAATGAGCAGTTCTTC.

The V call is TRBV5-4, the J call TRBJ1-6; D is possibly TRBD1 (6 bases). Germline CDR1 is SGHNT and CDR2 is YYREEE (reference sequence). The CDR3 is 15 amino acids. With 4 bases removed from V and 7 bases from J, the gap between germline ends came to 15 bases. This CDR3 reads CASSPDRSPNSPLHF. CDR3 DNA sequence: TGTGCCAGCAGCCCTGACAGGAGCCCCAATTCACCCCTCCACTTT.

There are a few counts of this clone. The V and J genes are TRBV6-5 and TRBJ2-1; TRBD1 matches at 9 bases. From germline, CDR1 is MNHEY and CDR2 SVGAGI. The CDR3 has 15 residues. V shed 8 bases and J 6 bases; nucleotides not matched to a gene: 11. Here the CDR3 reads CASSGTGQGVNEQFF. In DNA form, the CDR3 reads TGTGCCAGCTCAGGGACAGGGCAAGGGGTCAATGAGCAGTTCTTC.

This sequence joins TRBV10-3 and TRBJ1-4; D perhaps matches TRBD1 (5 bases). Germline-derived CDR1 and CDR2 are ENHRY and SYGVKD. The CDR3 loop spans 15 amino acids. V lost 10 bases and J lost 8, with 23 bases in between. The CDR3, as DNA: TGTGCCACACGGCCTTTTAGGGGTGACGAAGAAAAACTGTTTTTT. It translates to CATRPFRGDEEKLFF.

The chain joins TRBV5-1 to TRBJ1-1, with D possibly TRBD1 on 5 matching bases. CDR1 and CDR2 (germline): SGHRS, YFSETQ. V was pared by 0 bases and J by 0 bases, with 15 bases between. This CDR3 spans 17 amino acids. CDR3 protein: CASSLAVGGGVNTEAFF. The DNA for the CDR3 is TGCGCCAGCAGCTTGGCGGTGGGGGGAGGTGTGAACACTGAAGCTTTCTTT. Combining the CDR3 with reference TRBV5-1 and TRBJ1-1 gives the whole variable domain KAGVTQTPRYLIKTRGQQVTLSCSPISGHRSVSWYQQTPGQGLQFLFEYFSETQRNKGNFPGRFSGRQFSNSRSEMNVSTLELGDSALYLCASSLAVGGGVNTEAFFGQGTRLTVV.

CDR3 bases: TGCGCCAGCAGCTTGATGGGACAGGGAAACTATGGCTACACCTTC. Protein: CASSLMGQGNYGYTF. V and J are TRBV5-1 and TRBJ1-2; 9 bases are a match to TRBD1. V was pared by 1 base and J by 2 bases, with 3 bases of the junction left unmatched. CDR1 and CDR2 (germline): SGHRS, YFSETQ. The CDR3 runs to 15 residues.

This sequence joins TRBV27 and TRBJ2-3; 7 bases map to TRBD1. The CDR3 length is 16 residues. Unmatched junction bases numbered 16, after V lost 6 bases and J lost 7 bases. CDR1 and CDR2 from the germline V gene are MNHEY and SMNVEV (reference sequence). The CDR3 reads CASRALRDSQGNTQYF. CDR3 nucleotides: TGTGCCAGCAGGGCCCTCCGGGACAGCCAAGGGAATACGCAGTATTTT.

The rearrangement links TRBV4-1 to TRBJ1-4; 8 positions agree with TRBD1. This CDR3 is 16 amino acids long. Trimming took 4 bases from V and 6 from J; bases not matched to a gene: 10. CDR1 is MGHRA and CDR2 is YSYEKL in the germline V gene. This chain's CDR3 is CASSLSEGQAYEKLFF. Here the CDR3 DNA reads TGCGCCAGCAGCCTCTCCGAGGGACAGGCTTATGAAAAACTGTTTTTT.

This chain joins TRBV9 and TRBJ1-2, with a tentative D call TRBD1 (6 bases). Germline assignment: CDR1 SGDLS and CDR2 YYNGEE. The V end was cut by 0 bases, the J end by 4 bases, with 16 bases between. This CDR3 comprises 16 residues. In nucleotides, the CDR3 is TGTGCCAGCAGCGTAGGTTGGGGGCGGACGAGCTATGGCTACACCTTC. It is translated as CASSVGWGRTSYGYTF. Full variable domain (remainder filled in from reference TRBV9 and TRBJ1-2): DSGVTQTPKHLITATGQRVTLRCSPRSGDLSVYWYQQSLDQGLQFLIQYYNGEERAKGNILERFSAQQFPDLHSELNLSSLELGDSALYFCASSVGWGRTSYGYTFGSGTRLTVV.

In this sample, this clone turned up a few times. The chain recombines TRBV14 with TRBJ1-6; TRBD1 agrees at 7 bases. V lost 4 bases and J lost 7; bases outside the gene matches: 7. Germline V gene lookup returns CDR1 SGHDN and CDR2 FVKESK. The CDR3 contains 15 residues. This CDR3 is CASSRNRGSNSPLHF. CDR3 nucleotides: TGTGCCAGCAGCCGTAACAGGGGCTCAAATTCACCCCTCCACTTT. The variable domain in full, completed from reference TRBV14 and TRBJ1-6, reads EAGVTQFPSHSVIEKGQTVTLRCDPISGHDNLYWYRRVMGKEIKFLLHFVKESKQDESGMPNNRFLAERTGGTYSTLKVQPAELEDSGVYFCASSRNRGSNSPLHFGNGTRLTVT.

Judged by abundance, this clone is large. The J gene is TRBJ1-5, the V gene TRBV19; weak D call: TRBD1 (6 bases). V lost 5 bases to trimming and J lost 3 bases, with 17 bases between them. Germline V gene lookup returns CDR1 LNHDA and CDR2 SQIVND (reference sequence). CDR3 length: 16 residues. The CDR3 loop reads CASSVEGGRVNQPQHF. CDR3 coding DNA: TGTGCCAGTAGTGTCGAGGGGGGCAGGGTCAATCAGCCCCAGCATTTT.